In this sample, the clone carrying this TCR beta chain turned up a few times. Its antigen remains unidentified. The CDR3 length is 14 residues. Trimming left V 2 bases short and J 6 bases short, with 8 bases between. Looked up from germline, CDR1 is ENHRY and CDR2 is SYGVKD. This sample was included in a study of shared clonotypes between healthy human individuals. Study-wide points: Relative to memory subsets, naive subsets generally showed larger estimated richness.

The protocol was immunoSEQ multiplex PCR, while the TCRdb copy is restricted to in-frame clones and leaves out a portion. The sample lists some 1 million clones, approximately 70% occurring once. The chain couples TRBV10-3 to TRBJ1-6, with D unclear. This sequence originates from a man younger than 30 in good health. Input material: memory CD4+ T cells sorted from blood. Subset meaning: CD45RA-negative fraction. The CDR3 DNA is TGTGCCATCAGTGAGATGGGTTCTAATTCACCCCTCCACTTT. Translated, it gives CAISEMGSNSPLHF.